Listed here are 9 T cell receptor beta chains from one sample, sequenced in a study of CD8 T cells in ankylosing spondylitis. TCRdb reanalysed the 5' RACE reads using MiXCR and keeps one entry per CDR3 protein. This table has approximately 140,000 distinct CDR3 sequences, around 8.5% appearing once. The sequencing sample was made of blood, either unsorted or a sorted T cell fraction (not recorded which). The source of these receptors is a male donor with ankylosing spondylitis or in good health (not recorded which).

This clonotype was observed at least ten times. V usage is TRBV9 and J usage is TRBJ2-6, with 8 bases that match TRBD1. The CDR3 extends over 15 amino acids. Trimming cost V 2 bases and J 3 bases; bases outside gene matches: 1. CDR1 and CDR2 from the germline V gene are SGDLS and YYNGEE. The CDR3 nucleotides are TGTGCCAGCAGCGTCAGGGGGCTTGGGGCCAACGTCCTGACTTTC. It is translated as CASSVRGLGANVLTF.

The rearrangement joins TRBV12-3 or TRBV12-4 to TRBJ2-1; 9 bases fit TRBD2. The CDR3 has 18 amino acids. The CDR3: CTCSLSAGLAGIFNEQFF. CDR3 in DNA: TGTACCTGCAGTTTAAGCGCTGGGCTAGCGGGAATTTTTAATGAGCAGTTCTTC.

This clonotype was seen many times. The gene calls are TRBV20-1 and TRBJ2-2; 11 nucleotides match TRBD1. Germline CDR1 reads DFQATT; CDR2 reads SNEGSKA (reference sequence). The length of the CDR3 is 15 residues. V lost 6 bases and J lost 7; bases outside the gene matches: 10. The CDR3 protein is CSASRDRGFHGELFF. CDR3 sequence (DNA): TGCAGTGCCAGTCGGGACAGGGGGTTTCACGGGGAGCTGTTTTTT.

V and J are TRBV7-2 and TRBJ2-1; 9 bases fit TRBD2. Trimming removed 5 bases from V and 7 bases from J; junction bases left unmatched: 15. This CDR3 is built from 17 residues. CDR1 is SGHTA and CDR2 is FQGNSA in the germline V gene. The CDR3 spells CASSAYFSGRDPNEQFF. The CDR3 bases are TGTGCCAGCAGCGCGTACTTTAGCGGGAGAGACCCGAATGAGCAGTTCTTC.

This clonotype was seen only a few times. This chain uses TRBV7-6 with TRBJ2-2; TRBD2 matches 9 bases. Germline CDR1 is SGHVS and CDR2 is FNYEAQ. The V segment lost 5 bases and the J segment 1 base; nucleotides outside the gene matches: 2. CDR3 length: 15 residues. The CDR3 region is CASSPSGMNTGELFF. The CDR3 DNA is TGTGCCAGCAGCCCTAGCGGGATGAACACCGGGGAGCTGTTTTTT. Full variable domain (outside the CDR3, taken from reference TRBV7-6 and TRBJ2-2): GAGVSQSPRYKVTKRGQDVALRCDPISGHVSLYWYRQALGQGPEFLTYFNYEAQQDKSGLPNDRFSAERPEGSISTLTIQRTEQRDSAMYRCASSPSGMNTGELFFGEGSRLTVL.

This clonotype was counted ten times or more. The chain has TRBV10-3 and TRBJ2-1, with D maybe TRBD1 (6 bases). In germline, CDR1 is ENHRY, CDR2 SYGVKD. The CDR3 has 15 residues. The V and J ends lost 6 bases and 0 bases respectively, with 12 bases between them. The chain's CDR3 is CAIRRQESSYNEQFF. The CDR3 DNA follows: TGTGCCATCAGAAGACAGGAGTCCTCCTACAATGAGCAGTTCTTC.

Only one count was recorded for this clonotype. This CDR3 reads CSHWGAGTYNEQFF. The CDR3 DNA reads TGCAGCCACTGGGGGGCAGGAACCTACAATGAGCAGTTCTTC. The rearrangement joins TRBV29-1 to TRBJ2-1; D may be TRBD1 or TRBD2 (6 bases each). Germline V gene lookup returns CDR1 SQVTM and CDR2 ANQGSEA. V was pared by 8 bases and J by 2 bases, with 16 bases between. The CDR3 runs 14 residues.

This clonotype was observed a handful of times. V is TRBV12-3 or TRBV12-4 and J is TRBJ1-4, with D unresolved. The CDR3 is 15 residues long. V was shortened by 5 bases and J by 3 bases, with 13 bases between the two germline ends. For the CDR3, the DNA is TGTGCCAGCAGTCCGCAGGATGGGGCTAATGAAAAACTGTTTTTT. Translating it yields CASSPQDGANEKLFF.

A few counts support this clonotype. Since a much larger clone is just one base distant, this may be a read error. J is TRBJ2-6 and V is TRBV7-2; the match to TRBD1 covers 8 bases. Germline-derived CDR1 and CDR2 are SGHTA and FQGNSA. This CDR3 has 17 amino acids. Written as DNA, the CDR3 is TGTGCCAGCGCTAGGACAGGGAACCCAACTGGGGCCAACGGCCTGACTTTC. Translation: CASARTGNPTGANGLTF.